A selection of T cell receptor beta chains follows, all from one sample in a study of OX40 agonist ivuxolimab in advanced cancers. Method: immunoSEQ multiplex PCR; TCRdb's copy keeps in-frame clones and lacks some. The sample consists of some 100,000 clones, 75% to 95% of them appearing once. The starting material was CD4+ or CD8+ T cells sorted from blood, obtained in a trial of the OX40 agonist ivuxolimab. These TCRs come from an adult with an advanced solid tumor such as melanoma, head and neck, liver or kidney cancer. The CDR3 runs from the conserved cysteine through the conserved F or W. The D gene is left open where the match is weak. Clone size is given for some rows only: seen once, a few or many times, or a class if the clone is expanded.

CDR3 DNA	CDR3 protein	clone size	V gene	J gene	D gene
TGTGCCAGCAGCTTAGCCAGGGGATCGATCTATGGCTACACCTTC	CASSLARGSIYGYTF	.	TRBV7-2	TRBJ1-2	.
TGTGCCTGGGCCCTCTACAATGAGCAGTTCTTC	CAWALYNEQFF	.	TRBV30	TRBJ2-1	.
TGCGCCAGCAGCTTGGCCAAGACTAGCGGGAGGGCTAGCACAGATACGCAGTATTTT	CASSLAKTSGRASTDTQYF	.	TRBV5-1	TRBJ2-3	TRBD2
TGTGCCAGCAGCTTATCTCAGGGGTCCTACAATGAGCAGTTCTTC	CASSLSQGSYNEQFF	.	TRBV7-3	TRBJ2-1	.
TGTGCCAGCAGCTCGGTCCAGGGCGAGACCCAGTACTTC	CASSSVQGETQYF	.	TRBV7-6	TRBJ2-5	.
TGTGCCAGTAGTATAGGAGACTCCTACAATGAGCAGTTCTTC	CASSIGDSYNEQFF	.	TRBV19	TRBJ2-1	.
TGTGCCAGCAGCCCGGGGAGGAATCAGCCCCAGCATTTT	CASSPGRNQPQHF	few	TRBV6-5	TRBJ1-5	.
TGTGCCAGCAGTTCATCTGGCGGGAGGGCCCTTGAGCAGTACTTC	CASSSSGGRALEQYF	.	TRBV27	TRBJ2-7	TRBD2
TGTGCCTGGAGTGGACAGGGGGCTTACAATGAGCAGTTCTTC	CAWSGQGAYNEQFF	.	TRBV30	TRBJ2-1	TRBD1
TGTGCCAGCAGTGAACCGCGCCGGGTGGGAGACAATGAGCAGTTCTTC	CASSEPRRVGDNEQFF	.	TRBV6-1	TRBJ2-1	.
TGTGCCAGCAGTTACTTCGCAGGGGCCGATGGCTACACCTTC	CASSYFAGADGYTF	few	TRBV6-6	TRBJ1-2	.
TGCGCCAGCAGCTTGGTTTCGGGGAGCACAGATACGCAGTATTTT	CASSLVSGSTDTQYF	.	TRBV5-1	TRBJ2-3	.
TGTGCCAGCAGCTCCCTAGCGGGAATGTCGAAGACCCAGTACTTC	CASSSLAGMSKTQYF	.	TRBV28	TRBJ2-5	TRBD2
TGCGCCAGCAGCCGTGGACTAGCAGAAGAGACCCAGTACTTC	CASSRGLAEETQYF	.	TRBV5-1	TRBJ2-5	TRBD2
TGTGCCATCAGTGGGGGACTAGCGGGAGTCAACACCGGGGAGCTGTTTTTT	CAISGGLAGVNTGELFF	once	TRBV10-3	TRBJ2-2	TRBD2
TGTGCCAGCAGTGTGGAGGGGACCCTATCGATTCAACCCCAGCATTTT	CASSVEGTLSIQPQHF	.	TRBV6-1	TRBJ1-5	.
TGTGCCAGCAGCATAAACTCCTACGAGCAGTACTTC	CASSINSYEQYF	.	TRBV7-9	TRBJ2-7	.
TGTGCCGCGCCAGGGTATTGGGCCTCCTACAATGAGCAGTTCTTC	CAAPGYWASYNEQFF	.	TRBV10-3	TRBJ2-1	.
TGTGCCAGCAGCTTAGGGACAGGGTGGGAGACCCAGTACTTC	CASSLGTGWETQYF	once	TRBV7-9	TRBJ2-5	TRBD1
TGTGCCAGCAGCTGGCGACGCCTGACCTACAATGAGCAGTTCTTC	CASSWRRLTYNEQFF	.	TRBV7-2	TRBJ2-1	.
TGTGCCAGCACTCAGGCTAGACCCAGCGAGCAGTACTTC	CASTQARPSEQYF	.	TRBV28	TRBJ2-7	.
TGTGCCAGCAGCTTAGTCCCAGCGGACCCTGGAGACATTCAGTACTTC	CASSLVPADPGDIQYF	.	TRBV7-8	TRBJ2-4	.
TGTGCCAGCACCGGGGCCACACCTAATGAAAAACTGTTTTTT	CASTGATPNEKLFF	.	TRBV6-1	TRBJ1-4	.
TGTGCCAGCAGTGAAGGTGGCACAGATACGCAGTATTTT	CASSEGGTDTQYF	.	TRBV2	TRBJ2-3	.
TGTGCCAGCAGCTTAAGGGAGGTCTTCAACGAGCAGTACTTC	CASSLREVFNEQYF	.	TRBV7-2	TRBJ2-7	.
TGTGCCAGCAGTAAAGGGTCTGGGGCCAATGAGCAGTTCTTC	CASSKGSGANEQFF	.	TRBV25-1	TRBJ2-1	.
TGTGCCAGCAGTTTATCATGGGGGGTCAACACTGAAGCTTTCTTT	CASSLSWGVNTEAFF	.	TRBV27	TRBJ1-1	.
TGTGCCAGCAGTTACTCCCCAAATCAGCCCCAGCATTTT	CASSYSPNQPQHF	.	TRBV6-6	TRBJ1-5	.
TGCGCCAGCAGGCGCCAAAGCGGAGCTAGCTCCTACGAGCAGTACTTC	CASRRQSGASSYEQYF	.	TRBV5-1	TRBJ2-7	.
TGTGCCAGCAGCCAAGGGGAGGGTACCCCTCGGGAGCAGTACTTC	CASSQGEGTPREQYF	.	TRBV4-2	TRBJ2-7	TRBD2
TGCGCCAGCATGGCGCAAGCGGGAGGGCGGGAGACCCAGTACTTC	CASMAQAGGRETQYF	.	TRBV5-1	TRBJ2-5	TRBD2
TGTGCCAGCAGCATGGGACTAGCGGGAGTGGATGAGCAGTTCTTC	CASSMGLAGVDEQFF	.	TRBV7-7	TRBJ2-1	TRBD2
TGTGCCAGCAGCCGGGACATAGACTACGAGCAGTACTTC	CASSRDIDYEQYF	once	TRBV2	TRBJ2-7	.
TGCGCCAGCAGCTTTGGCGACCTGGCGAGGGGGGAGCAGTACTTC	CASSFGDLARGEQYF	.	TRBV5-1	TRBJ2-7	.
TGTGCCAGCTCACCACCGCTGGGCAGGGGGAAGGAGACCCAGTACTTC	CASSPPLGRGKETQYF	few	TRBV18	TRBJ2-5	TRBD1
TGTGCCAGTATCGAGGCGGGTGGAAACACCATATATTTT	CASIEAGGNTIYF	.	TRBV25-1	TRBJ1-3	.
TGTGCCAGCAGTCCTATGGGGACTAGCGCTGGGCAGTACTTC	CASSPMGTSAGQYF	.	TRBV2	TRBJ2-7	TRBD2
TGCGCCAGCAGTCCGGGACTAGACTACGAGCAGTACTTC	CASSPGLDYEQYF	once	TRBV5-1	TRBJ2-7	TRBD2
TGTGCCAGTAGCCCCCGGGGGGGCGGTAGCACAGATACGCAGTATTTT	CASSPRGGGSTDTQYF	few	TRBV19	TRBJ2-3	TRBD2
TGTGCCAGCAGTTTTGATCGACTAGCGGGAGTTCCCGGGGAGCTGTTTTTT	CASSFDRLAGVPGELFF	.	TRBV28	TRBJ2-2	TRBD2
TGTGCCACCCAAGGGGGGCCCCAAGAGACCCAGTACTTC	CATQGGPQETQYF	.	TRBV10-3	TRBJ2-5	.
TGTGCCAGCAGCTTACGCGGGGGAACAGGGGGTAGGCGGGCGGAGACCCAGTACTTC	CASSLRGGTGGRRAETQYF	.	TRBV7-8	TRBJ2-5	.